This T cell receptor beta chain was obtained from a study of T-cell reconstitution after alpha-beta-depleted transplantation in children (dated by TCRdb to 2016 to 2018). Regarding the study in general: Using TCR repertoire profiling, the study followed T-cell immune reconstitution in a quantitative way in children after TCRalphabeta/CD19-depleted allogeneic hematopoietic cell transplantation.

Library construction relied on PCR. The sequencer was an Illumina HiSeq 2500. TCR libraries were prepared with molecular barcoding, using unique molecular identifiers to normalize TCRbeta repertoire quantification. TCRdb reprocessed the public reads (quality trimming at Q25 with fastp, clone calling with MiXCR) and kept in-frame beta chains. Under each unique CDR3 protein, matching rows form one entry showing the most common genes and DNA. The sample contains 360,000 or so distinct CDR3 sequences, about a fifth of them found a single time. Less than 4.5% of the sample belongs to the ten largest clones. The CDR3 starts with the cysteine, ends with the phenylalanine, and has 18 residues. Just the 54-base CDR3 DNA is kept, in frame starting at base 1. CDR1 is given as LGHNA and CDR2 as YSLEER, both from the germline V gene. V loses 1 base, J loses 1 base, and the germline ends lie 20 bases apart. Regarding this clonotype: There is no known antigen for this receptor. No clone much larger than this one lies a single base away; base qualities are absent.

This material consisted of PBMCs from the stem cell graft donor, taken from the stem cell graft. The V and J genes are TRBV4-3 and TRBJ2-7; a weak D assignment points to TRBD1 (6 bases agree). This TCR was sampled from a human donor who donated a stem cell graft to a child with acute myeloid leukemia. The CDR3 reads CASSQVSPGVTGSYEQYF. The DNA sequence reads TGCGCCAGCAGCCAAGTTTCGCCAGGGGTGACCGGGTCCTACGAGCAGTACTTC.